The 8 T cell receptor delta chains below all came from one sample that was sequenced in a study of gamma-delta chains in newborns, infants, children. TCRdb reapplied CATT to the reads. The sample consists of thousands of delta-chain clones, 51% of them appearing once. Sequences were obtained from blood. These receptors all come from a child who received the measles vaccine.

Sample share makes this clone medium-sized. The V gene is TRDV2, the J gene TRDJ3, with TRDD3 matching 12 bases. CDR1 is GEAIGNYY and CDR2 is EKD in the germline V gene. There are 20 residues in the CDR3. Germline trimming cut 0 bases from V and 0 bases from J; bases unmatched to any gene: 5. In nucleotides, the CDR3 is TGTGCCTGTGACACCGTCCTACTGGGGGATACCTCCTGGGACACCCGACAGATGTTTTTC. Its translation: CACDTVLLGDTSWDTRQMFF.

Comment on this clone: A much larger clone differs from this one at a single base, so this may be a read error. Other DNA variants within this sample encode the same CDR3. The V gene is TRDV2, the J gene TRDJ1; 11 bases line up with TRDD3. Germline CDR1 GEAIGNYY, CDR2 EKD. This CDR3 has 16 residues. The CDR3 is CACDTLGDTRTDKLIF. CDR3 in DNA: TGTGCCTGCGACACCTTGGGGGATACGCGGACCGATAAACTCATCTTT.

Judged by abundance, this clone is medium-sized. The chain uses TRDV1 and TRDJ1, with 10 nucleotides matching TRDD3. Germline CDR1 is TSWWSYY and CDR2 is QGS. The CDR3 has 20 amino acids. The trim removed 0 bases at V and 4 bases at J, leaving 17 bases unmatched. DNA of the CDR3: TGTGCTCTTGGGGAACTTAGTTCCTCCCGGTGGGGGATACAGGGCGATAAACTCATCTTT. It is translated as CALGELSSSRWGIQGDKLIF.

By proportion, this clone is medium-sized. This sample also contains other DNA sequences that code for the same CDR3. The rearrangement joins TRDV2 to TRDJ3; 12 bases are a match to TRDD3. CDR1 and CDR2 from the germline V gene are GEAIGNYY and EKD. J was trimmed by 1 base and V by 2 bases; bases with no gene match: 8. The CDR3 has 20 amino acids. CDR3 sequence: CACDIPSGGYGSWDTRQMFF. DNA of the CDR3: TGTGCCTGTGACATCCCCTCTGGGGGATACGGATCCTGGGACACCCGACAGATGTTTTTC.

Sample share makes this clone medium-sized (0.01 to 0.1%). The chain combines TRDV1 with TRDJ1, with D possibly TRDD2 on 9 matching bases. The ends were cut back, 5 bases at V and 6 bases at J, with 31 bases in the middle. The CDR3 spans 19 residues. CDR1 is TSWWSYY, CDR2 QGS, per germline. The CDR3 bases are TGTGCTCTTGGGAGAGCCGCCTTCCTACCTTACTGGGGGCTCTATAAACTCATCTTT. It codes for CALGRAAFLPYWGLYKLIF.

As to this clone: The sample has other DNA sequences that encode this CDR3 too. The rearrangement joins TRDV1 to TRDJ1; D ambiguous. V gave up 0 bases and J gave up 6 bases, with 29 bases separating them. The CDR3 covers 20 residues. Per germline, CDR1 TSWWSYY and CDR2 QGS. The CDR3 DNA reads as TGTGCTCTTGGGGAACTCAGGGAAGGTTCGTCCCCGGTTCGCCCCAATAAACTCATCTTT. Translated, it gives CALGELREGSSPVRPNKLIF.

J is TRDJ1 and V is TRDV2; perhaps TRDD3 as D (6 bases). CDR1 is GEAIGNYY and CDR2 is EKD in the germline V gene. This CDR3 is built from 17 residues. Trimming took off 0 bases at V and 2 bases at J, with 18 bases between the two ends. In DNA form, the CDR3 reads TGTGCCTGTGACACCGTGGGGGCACCCCAGAGAACCGATAAACTCATCTTT. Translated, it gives CACDTVGAPQRTDKLIF.

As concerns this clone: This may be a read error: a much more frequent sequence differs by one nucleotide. The CDR3 coding sequence is TGTGCTCTTGGGGGCTCCCGGTACTGGGGGATATCCACGGGACGGAAGCAACTCATCTTT. It specifies CALGGSRYWGISTGRKQLIF. The chain is built from TRDV1 and TRDJ1; the match to TRDD3 covers 11 bases. CDR3 size: 20 residues. Trimming removed 4 bases from V and 9 bases from J; junction bases left unmatched: 25. Germline loops: CDR1 TSWWSYY, CDR2 QGS.